The subject of this entry is one TCR beta chain. Its antigen is unknown. This CDR3 region has 14 residues. Germline CDR1 is KGHSH and CDR2 is LQKENI. J gave up 6 bases and V 3 bases, and 6 bases lay outside the gene matches. This entry belongs to a study of T cell responses to AZD1222 COVID-19 vaccine. For the study at large: Pooled together were second doses at about 4 or about 12 weeks. Study-wide points: Nearly half of spike-specific TCRs reportedly target unmutated variant regions. Only a handful of AZD1222 recipients were seropositive at baseline. Sampled repertoires all dated from after the peak T cell response.

TCRdb's copy holds only in-frame clones and misses some; the assay was immunoSEQ multiplex PCR. The sample carries roughly 100,000 clones, roughly 80% recorded once. This sequence was found in an adult in good health. Specimen: peripheral blood, collected on day 0 of AZD1222 vaccination. This chain connects TRBV18 to TRBJ2-5, with 8 bases identical to TRBD1. CDR3 coding DNA: TGTGCCAGCTCACCTGCGGGACAGGACCAGACCCAGTACTTC. Protein sequence: CASSPAGQDQTQYF.